The source of this TCR beta chain is a study of T cell responses to AZD1222 COVID-19 vaccine (dated by TCRdb to the early 2020s). In the study overall: AZD1222 recipients with second doses at about 4 weeks or about 12 weeks were pooled, because spike-specific TCR depth and breadth did not differ between schedules. TCR sequencing was performed for about 250 trial participants, of whom around 200 were given two doses of AZD1222 and some 26 were given two doses of MenACWY control vaccine. Enrollment into the trials was organized by age into subgroups of 18-55, 56-69 and 70-plus years, and those subgroups contained roughly 160, 29 and 62 TCR-sequenced participants, respectively.

As to this clone: Its binding antigen is unknown. Base quality data are lacking; no much larger clone is found one base away.

The CDR3 regions of human TCRbeta chains were analyzed by immunosequencing. Under the source paper's analysis protocol: TCRs in the repertoires were compared against a reference library of SARS-CoV-2-specific TCRs that had been generated with the MIRA antigen-specificity platform. Breadth was defined as the fraction of unique TCRs that were SARS-CoV-2-associated, and depth was defined as the fraction of total T cells that were SARS-CoV-2-associated. Using the MIRA data, each spike-specific TCR was mapped to the spike region that the TCR reacts to and placed in a CD4 or CD8 class. Log10-transformed breadth and depth values were compared by one-way ANOVA with Sidak's multiple comparisons tests. TCRdb limited this immuneACCESS table to in-frame rearrangements with V and J called. A share of clones is missing; checked studies link under half to unresolved V genes, and the rest is unexplained. V and J calls and clone size are those listed in that table; D and trimming were worked out from the DNA. For this sample there are 150,000 to 160,000 clones; about 88% appear just once. Together, the top ten hold around 3% of the sample.

The time point label here, explained by the study, means: baseline before first vaccination. Vaccinee samples were obtained from the UK trials COV001 and COV002, which included a single-blind randomized controlled phase 2/3 trial of AZD1222 (ChAdOx1 nCoV-19) in healthy adults. For TCRbeta chain sequencing, PBMC samples from trial participants were taken at day 0 and at day 28 after the second dose. General findings and caveats noted by the study authors: Participants were mostly white British, with more females than males. The authors suggested clonal diversity may have been underestimated. Because no day 14 peak-response samples were available, the repertoires could be characterized only after the peak T cell response. In the small 56-69-year group, the increase in depth fell short of significance, most likely because of low power. After two AZD1222 doses, both the breadth and the depth of spike-specific TCRs were significantly higher than at day 0 and than in MenACWY recipients. Vaccine-associated CD4 TCRs spanned the whole spike protein, with dominant responses in regions 160-218 and 743-854. Nearly half of unique spike-specific TCRs reportedly recognized epitopes outside regions mutated in the B.1.351 and B.1.1.7 variants. Conclusions about previously exposed vaccinees are limited, since just 6 or 7 AZD1222 recipients were seropositive for SARS-CoV-2 at baseline.

V is cut by 2 bases and J by 4 bases, and the space between the germline ends is 11 bases. Including the terminal cysteine and phenylalanine, the CDR3 comprises 14 residues. Only the CDR3 DNA stays, 42 bases, in frame from base 1. The germline V gene supplies CDR1 ENHRY and CDR2 SYGVKD. The sequence links TRBV10-3 to TRBJ1-1; no confident D gene assignment can be made. The receptor comes from an adult in good health. Specimen: peripheral blood, collected on day 0 of AZD1222 vaccination. The DNA sequence follows: TGTGCCATCAGTGAGCAGAAATCTGGCACTGAAGCTTTCTTT. Translation gives CAISEQKSGTEAFF.